These 25 T cell receptor beta chains came from one sample sequenced in a study of glioma-infiltrating T cells after dendritic cell vaccination. This sample's time point: after dendritic cell vaccination, including at tumor progression/relapse. Profiled with immunoSEQ multiplex PCR; TCRdb holds only in-frame clones, not every one. Among 50,000 to 70,000 clones listed, about 86% were seen once. Source: blood, taken after dendritic cell vaccination. The receptors were gathered from a human donor with glioblastoma.

This clone has a single count. The chain uses TRBV6-1 and TRBJ2-7; 15 bases fit TRBD2. V lost 3 bases, J lost 0 bases, and 6 bases stayed unmatched. Per the germline V gene, CDR1 is MNHNS and CDR2 is SASEGT. The CDR3 contains 18 residues. The CDR3 here is CASSDLGTSGGLSYEQYF. The CDR3 bases are TGTGCCAGCAGTGACCTCGGGACTAGCGGGGGGCTCTCCTACGAGCAGTACTTC.

This clone has a handful of counts. V gene TRBV7-2 combines with J gene TRBJ2-3, with no clear D. Trimming stripped 2 bases from V and 2 bases from J, with 8 bases between. This CDR3 spans 14 amino acids. The germline gives CDR1 SGHTA, CDR2 FQGNSA. The chain's CDR3 is CASSLQAVTDTQYF. CDR3 sequence (DNA): TGTGCCAGCAGCTTACAAGCCGTCACAGATACGCAGTATTTT.

The chain employs TRBV30 and TRBJ1-4; D remains ambiguous. This CDR3 is 11 amino acids long. Germline V lookup: CDR1 GTSNPN, CDR2 SVGIG (reference sequence). Trimming pared 3 bases from V and 4 bases from J, leaving 3 bases between. CDR3 amino acids: CAWSINEKLFF. CDR3 coding DNA: TGTGCCTGGAGCATTAATGAAAAACTGTTTTTT.

The genes are TRBV13 and TRBJ2-2, with a tentative D call TRBD1 (6 bases). Per the germline V gene, CDR1 is PRHDT and CDR2 is FYEKMQ (reference sequence). Trimming shortened V by 3 bases and J by 7 bases, and 18 bases separated the two germline ends. This CDR3 is 16 amino acids long. The CDR3 bases are TGTGCCAGCAGCTTCTCGCTTACAGGGTTGCACGGGGAGCTGTTTTTT. Residues: CASSFSLTGLHGELFF.

The rearrangement joins TRBV5-6 to TRBJ2-1; maybe TRBD2 (7 bases). V shed 0 bases and J shed 9 bases, with 13 bases lying between them. This CDR3 comprises 14 residues. Germline V gene sequence: CDR1 SGHDT, CDR2 YYEEEE. CDR3 sequence: CASSLGGGGSEQFF. The CDR3 coding sequence is TGTGCCAGCAGCTTGGGGGGAGGGGGGAGTGAGCAGTTCTTC.

The chain uses TRBV6-6 and TRBJ2-1; TRBD1 aligns across 10 bases. The length of the CDR3 is 15 residues. The V segment lost 7 bases and the J segment 4 bases; nucleotides outside the gene matches: 7. Looked up from germline, CDR1 is MNHNY and CDR2 is SVGAGI (reference sequence). The DNA for the CDR3 is TGTGCCAGCAAAATGACAGGGGGCGGTTACAATGAGCAGTTCTTC. Amino acid sequence: CASKMTGGGYNEQFF.

Only a few counts were recorded for this clone. The CDR3 protein is CASSFGGSNNEKLFF. The CDR3 bases are TGTGCCAGCAGCTTCGGGGGGTCGAATAATGAAAAACTGTTTTTT. This sequence joins TRBV5-4 and TRBJ1-4; possibly TRBD1 for D (5 bases). V lost 2 bases to trimming and J lost 4 bases, with 12 bases between them. Germline V gene lookup returns CDR1 SGHNT and CDR2 YYREEE (reference sequence). CDR3 length equals 15 residues.

The chain recombines TRBV11-3 with TRBJ2-5, with TRBD2 matching over 9 bases. The V segment lost 5 bases and the J segment 3 bases; nucleotides outside the gene matches: 13. This CDR3 comprises 17 residues. Germline V gene lookup returns CDR1 SGHNT and CDR2 YENEEA. The CDR3 nucleotides read TGTGCCAGCAGCCCACAGAAGCTAGCGGGGAAGAAAGAGACCCAGTACTTC. It is translated as CASSPQKLAGKKETQYF.

The chain couples TRBV5-4 to TRBJ1-2; D not certain. Trimming shortened V by 1 base and J by 6 bases, and 13 bases separated the two germline ends. Looked up from germline, CDR1 is SGHNT and CDR2 is YYREEE (reference sequence). The CDR3 totals 14 residues. The CDR3 DNA reads TGTGCCAGCAGCTTGCGTTCGGAGTACGATGGCTACACCTTC. Its protein is CASSLRSEYDGYTF.

V and J are TRBV7-2 and TRBJ1-2, with D possibly TRBD1 on 5 matching bases. Trimming took 2 bases from V and 8 from J, leaving 18 bases between them. The CDR3 is made up of 15 amino acids. Per the germline V gene, CDR1 is SGHTA and CDR2 is FQGNSA. The CDR3 protein is CASSLRGTAVEGYTF. CDR3 DNA: TGTGCCAGCAGCTTACGGGGGACCGCCGTTGAGGGCTACACCTTC.

The chain employs TRBV19 and TRBJ1-1, with D hard to call. This CDR3 is built from 13 residues. Trimming pared 7 bases from V and 2 bases from J, leaving 11 bases between. Germline values: CDR1 LNHDA, CDR2 SQIVND (reference sequence). For the CDR3, the DNA is TGTGCCAGTATCCCGACACAAAACACTGAAGCTTTCTTT. It specifies CASIPTQNTEAFF. Full variable domain (missing parts from reference TRBV19 and TRBJ1-1): DGGITQSPKYLFRKEGQNVTLSCEQNLNHDAMYWYRQDPGQGLRLIYYSQIVNDFQKGDIAEGYSVSREKKESFPLTVTSAQKNPTAFYLCASIPTQNTEAFFGQGTRLTVV.

This chain uses TRBV4-2 with TRBJ2-3, with 14 bases matching TRBD2. V was clipped by 2 bases and J by 4 bases; unmatched bases: 2. Germline CDR1 is LGHNA and CDR2 is YNFKEQ. The CDR3 has 16 residues. CDR3 in amino acids: CASSQPTSGGADTQYF. The CDR3 nucleotides read TGTGCCAGCAGCCAACCGACTAGCGGGGGGGCAGATACGCAGTATTTT.

This clone was observed a handful of times. This rearrangement joins TRBV5-4 to TRBJ1-2, with 7 positions matching TRBD1. Losses at the gene ends were 0 bases for V and 5 bases for J; bases not matched to a gene: 7. Germline CDR1 and CDR2: SGHNT and YYREEE (reference sequence). The CDR3 length is 15 residues. The CDR3: CASSLARQGVYGYTF. The CDR3 region has the DNA TGTGCCAGCAGCTTGGCCCGACAGGGAGTATATGGCTACACCTTC.

The chain is built from TRBV6-5 and TRBJ1-5; D unclear. V lost 0 bases, J lost 6 bases, and 12 bases lay in between. Germline assignment: CDR1 MNHEY and CDR2 SVGAGI. CDR3 length: 15 residues. The CDR3 DNA sequence: TGTGCCAGCAGTTACTCGAGTCGGGTAATTCAGCCCCAGCATTTT. Translating gives CASSYSSRVIQPQHF.

The rearrangement links TRBV18 to TRBJ1-1; no clear D gene. The CDR3 contains 16 residues. Germline assignment: CDR1 KGHSH and CDR2 LQKENI. Trimming cost V 2 bases and J 0 bases, with 13 bases left between them. In nucleotides, the CDR3 is TGTGCCAGCTCACCATTCGGGTATCGGGTGAACACTGAAGCTTTCTTT. The encoded protein is CASSPFGYRVNTEAFF.

This sequence joins TRBV30 and TRBJ1-5, with 8 bases lining up with TRBD1. With 3 bases clipped from V and 2 bases from J, the junction kept 3 bases outside the gene matches. In germline, CDR1 is GTSNPN, CDR2 SVGIG (reference sequence). The CDR3 is made up of 14 amino acids. Written as DNA, the CDR3 is TGTGCCTGGAGCCCGGACAGGGGCAATCAGCCCCAGCATTTT. Amino acids: CAWSPDRGNQPQHF.

This clone has a handful of counts. The rearrangement uses TRBV5-1 and TRBJ2-5; TRBD2 aligns across 10 bases. The V and J ends lost 0 bases and 4 bases, in that order; junction bases with no gene match: 3. The CDR3 runs 15 residues. Germline V gene sequence: CDR1 SGHRS, CDR2 YFSETQ. CDR3 nucleotide sequence: TGCGCCAGCAGCTTGGAGCGGGGGGGCCGAGAGACCCAGTACTTC. It yields the protein CASSLERGGRETQYF.

The CDR3 sequence: CASRDRTLGYGYTF. Here the CDR3 DNA reads TGTGCCAGTAGAGACAGGACTCTAGGGTATGGCTACACCTTC. The V and J genes are TRBV19 and TRBJ1-2, with D maybe TRBD1 (6 bases). V lost 6 bases and J 5 bases, leaving 16 bases between the germline ends. Germline loops: CDR1 LNHDA, CDR2 SQIVND (reference sequence). This CDR3 spans 14 amino acids.

This clone was observed a single time. The genes are TRBV5-1 and TRBJ2-1, with 10 positions matching TRBD2. Germline V lookup: CDR1 SGHRS, CDR2 YFSETQ. J gave up 9 bases and V 4 bases, and 10 bases lay outside the gene matches. CDR3 length: 15 amino acids. This CDR3 is CASSDIAGGTGEQFF. DNA of the CDR3: TGCGCCAGCAGCGATATAGCGGGGGGTACGGGTGAGCAGTTCTTC.

The chain recombines TRBV29-1 with TRBJ2-7; 10 nucleotides agree with TRBD1. After removal of 6 bases from V and 6 bases from J, the junction contained 8 bases not matched to a gene. This CDR3 has 13 residues. CDR1 is SQVTM and CDR2 is ANQGSEA in the germline V gene. The CDR3 protein is CSVYGTGESEQYF. In nucleotides, the CDR3 is TGCAGCGTCTACGGGACAGGGGAGAGCGAGCAGTACTTC.

The chain employs TRBV6-4 and TRBJ1-1; weak D call: TRBD1 (6 bases). V was cut by 3 bases and J by 4 bases, with 9 bases left in between. The length of the CDR3 is 13 residues. Germline CDR1 MRHNA, CDR2 SNTAGT. This chain's CDR3 is CASSEGGVTEAFF. The CDR3 DNA reads TGTGCCAGCAGTGAAGGGGGAGTCACTGAAGCTTTCTTT.

The chain joins TRBV5-1 to TRBJ1-1; a possible D gene is TRBD1 (6 bases). The CDR3 runs to 14 residues. The V end lost 0 bases, the J end lost 1 base, and 7 bases lay between the germline ends. Per germline, CDR1 SGHRS and CDR2 YFSETQ. The CDR3 bases are TGCGCCAGCAGCTTGGCAGGGGCGAACACTGAAGCTTTCTTT. Amino acid sequence: CASSLAGANTEAFF.

As regards this clone: Other DNA sequences from this sample encode an identical CDR3 as well. The chain couples TRBV10-3 to TRBJ2-7, with 7 nucleotides matching TRBD1. The V and J ends lost 3 bases and 0 bases, in that order; junction bases with no gene match: 5. Looked up from germline, CDR1 is ENHRY and CDR2 is SYGVKD. The CDR3 is made up of 15 amino acids. The CDR3 sequence is CAISDWDRNSYEQYF. The CDR3 nucleotides are TGTGCCATCAGTGACTGGGACAGAAACTCCTACGAGCAGTACTTC.

This rearrangement joins TRBV15 to TRBJ1-5; D unresolved. The CDR3 is made up of 14 amino acids. Deletions cut 3 bases from V and 6 bases from J, with 12 bases between. Germline V gene sequence: CDR1 LNHNV, CDR2 YYDKDF (reference sequence). The CDR3 DNA reads as TGTGCCACCAGCAGGGCCGCCGGGATTCAGCCCCAGCATTTT. Encoded protein: CATSRAAGIQPQHF.

V and J are TRBV5-5 and TRBJ2-7, with D possibly being TRBD1 (5 bases). V lost 4 bases, J lost 3 bases, and 20 bases lay in between. The CDR3 is 16 residues long. Looked up from germline, CDR1 is SGHKS and CDR2 is YYEKEE (reference sequence). The CDR3 region has the DNA TGTGCCAGCAGCCCCCTTGCGGCCAGGGCGAGCTACGAGCAGTACTTC. It specifies CASSPLAARASYEQYF.